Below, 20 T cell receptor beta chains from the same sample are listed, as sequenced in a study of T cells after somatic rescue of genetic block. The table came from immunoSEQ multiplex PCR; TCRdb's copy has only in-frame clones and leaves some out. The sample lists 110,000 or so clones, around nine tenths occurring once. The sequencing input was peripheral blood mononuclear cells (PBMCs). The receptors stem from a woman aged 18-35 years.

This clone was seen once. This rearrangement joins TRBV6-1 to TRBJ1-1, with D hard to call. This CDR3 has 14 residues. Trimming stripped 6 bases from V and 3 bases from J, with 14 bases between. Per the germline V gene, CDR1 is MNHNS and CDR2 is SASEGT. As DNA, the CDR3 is TGTGCCAGCAGGCTCAGAACGGCGGACACTGAAGCTTTCTTT. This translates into CASRLRTADTEAFF.

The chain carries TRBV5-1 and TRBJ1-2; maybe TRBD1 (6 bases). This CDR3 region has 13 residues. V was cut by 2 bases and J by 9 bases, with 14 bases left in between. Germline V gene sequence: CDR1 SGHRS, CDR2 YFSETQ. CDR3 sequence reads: CASSLYRDLSYTF. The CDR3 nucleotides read TGCGCCAGCAGCTTATACAGGGATCTCAGCTACACCTTC.

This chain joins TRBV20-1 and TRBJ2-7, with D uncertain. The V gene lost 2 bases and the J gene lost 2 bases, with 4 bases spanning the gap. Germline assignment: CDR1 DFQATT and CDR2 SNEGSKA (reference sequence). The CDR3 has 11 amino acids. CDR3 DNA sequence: TGCAGTGCTAGAAGCCCCTACGAGCAGTACTTC. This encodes CSARSPYEQYF.

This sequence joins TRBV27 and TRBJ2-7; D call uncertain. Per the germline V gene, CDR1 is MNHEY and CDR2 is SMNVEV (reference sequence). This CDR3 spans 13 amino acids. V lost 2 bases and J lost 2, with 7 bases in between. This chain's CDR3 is CASSLIPTYEQYF. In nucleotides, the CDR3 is TGTGCCAGCAGTTTAATACCTACCTACGAGCAGTACTTC.

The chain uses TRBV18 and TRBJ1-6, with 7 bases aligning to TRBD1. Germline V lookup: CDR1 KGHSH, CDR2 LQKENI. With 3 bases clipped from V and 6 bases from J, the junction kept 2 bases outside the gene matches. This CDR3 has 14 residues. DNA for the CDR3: TGTGCCAGCTCACCGGACAGGAGTAATTCACCCCTCCACTTT. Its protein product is CASSPDRSNSPLHF.

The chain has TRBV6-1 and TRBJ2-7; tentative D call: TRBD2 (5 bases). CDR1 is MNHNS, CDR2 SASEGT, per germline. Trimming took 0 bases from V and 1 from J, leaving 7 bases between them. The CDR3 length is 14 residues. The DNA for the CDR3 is TGTGCCAGCAGTGAAGCTTGGAGGTCCTACGAGCAGTACTTC. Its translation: CASSEAWRSYEQYF.

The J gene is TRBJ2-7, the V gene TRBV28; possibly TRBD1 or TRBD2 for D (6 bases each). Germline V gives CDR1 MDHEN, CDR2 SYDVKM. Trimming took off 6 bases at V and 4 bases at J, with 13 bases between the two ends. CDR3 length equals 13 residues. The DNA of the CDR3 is TGTGCCAGCAGGAGGGGGGCTCATTACGAGCAGTACTTC. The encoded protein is CASRRGAHYEQYF.

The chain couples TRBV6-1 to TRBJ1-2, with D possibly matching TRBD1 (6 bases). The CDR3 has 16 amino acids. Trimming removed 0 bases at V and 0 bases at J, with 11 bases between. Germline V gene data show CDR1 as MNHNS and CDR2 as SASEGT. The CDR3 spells CASSEAAGAPNYGYTF. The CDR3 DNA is TGTGCCAGCAGTGAAGCAGCGGGGGCCCCTAACTATGGCTACACCTTC.

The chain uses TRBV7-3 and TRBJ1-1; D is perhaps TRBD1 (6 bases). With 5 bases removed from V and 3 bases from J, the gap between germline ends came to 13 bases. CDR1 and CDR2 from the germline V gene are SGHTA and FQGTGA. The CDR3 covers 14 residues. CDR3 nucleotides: TGTGCCAGCAGCCTACCGGGGGCGCACACTGAAGCTTTCTTT. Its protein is CASSLPGAHTEAFF.

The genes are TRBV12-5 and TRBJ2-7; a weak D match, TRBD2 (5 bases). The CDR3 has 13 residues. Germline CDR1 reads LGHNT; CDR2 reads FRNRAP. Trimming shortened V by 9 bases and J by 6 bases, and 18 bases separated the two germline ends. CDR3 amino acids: CASRAGSVREQYF. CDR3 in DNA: TGTGCTAGCCGTGCAGGTAGCGTACGCGAGCAGTACTTC.

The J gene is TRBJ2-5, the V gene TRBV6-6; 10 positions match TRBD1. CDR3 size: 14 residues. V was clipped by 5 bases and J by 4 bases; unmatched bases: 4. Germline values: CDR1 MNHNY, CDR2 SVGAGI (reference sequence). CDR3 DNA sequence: TGTGCCAGCAGTCTTCGGACAGGGGGAGAGACCCAGTACTTC. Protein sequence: CASSLRTGGETQYF.

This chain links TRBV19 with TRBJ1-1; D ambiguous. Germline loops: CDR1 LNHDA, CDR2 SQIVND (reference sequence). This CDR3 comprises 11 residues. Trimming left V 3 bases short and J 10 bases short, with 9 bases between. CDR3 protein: CASSIGVLAFF. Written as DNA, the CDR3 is TGTGCCAGTAGTATTGGGGTACTAGCTTTCTTT.

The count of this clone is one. DNA for the CDR3: TGTGCCATCAGTGAGGCCCTCCGGACAGCCACACACTTT. Translation: CAISEALRTATHF. The chain has TRBV10-3 and TRBJ1-6, with D perhaps matching TRBD1 (6 bases). This CDR3 region has 13 residues. The germline V gene has CDR1 ENHRY and CDR2 SYGVKD. Trimming pared 2 bases from V and 19 bases from J, leaving 18 bases between.

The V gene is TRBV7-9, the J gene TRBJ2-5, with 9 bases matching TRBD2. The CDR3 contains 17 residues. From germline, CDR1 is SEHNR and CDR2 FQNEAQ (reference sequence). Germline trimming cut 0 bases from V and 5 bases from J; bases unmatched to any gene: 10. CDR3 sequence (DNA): TGTGCCAGCAGCTTAGCTAGCGGGGGCATACAGAGGGAGACCCAGTACTTC. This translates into CASSLASGGIQRETQYF.

The CDR3 loop is CAWSVGGSQPQHF. CDR3 nucleotide sequence: TGTGCCTGGAGTGTCGGGGGTTCTCAGCCCCAGCATTTT. The chain combines TRBV30 with TRBJ1-5; the D gene is possibly TRBD1 (5 bases). From germline, CDR1 is GTSNPN and CDR2 SVGIG (reference sequence). V was trimmed by 0 bases and J by 6 bases, leaving 9 bases between them. This CDR3 has 13 residues.

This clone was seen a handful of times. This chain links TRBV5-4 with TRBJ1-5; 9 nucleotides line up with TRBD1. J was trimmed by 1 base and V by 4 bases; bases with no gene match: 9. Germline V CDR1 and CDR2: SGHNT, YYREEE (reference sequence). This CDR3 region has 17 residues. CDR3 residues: CASSPGPGQGSNQPQHF. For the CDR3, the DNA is TGTGCCAGCAGCCCAGGGCCGGGACAGGGAAGCAATCAGCCCCAGCATTTT.

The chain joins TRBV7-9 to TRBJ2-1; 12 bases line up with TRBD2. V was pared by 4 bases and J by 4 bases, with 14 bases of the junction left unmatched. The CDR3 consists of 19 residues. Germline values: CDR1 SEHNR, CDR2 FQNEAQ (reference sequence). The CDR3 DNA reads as TGTGCCAGCAGCTCCCCCCTGGGACTAGCGGGTCCTCCTTACAATGAGCAGTTCTTC. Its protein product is CASSSPLGLAGPPYNEQFF. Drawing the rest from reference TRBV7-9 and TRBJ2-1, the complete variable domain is DTGVSQNPRHKITKRGQNVTFRCDPISEHNRLYWYRQTLGQGPEFLTYFQNEAQLEKSRLLSDRFSAERPKGSFSTLEIQRTEQGDSAMYLCASSSPLGLAGPPYNEQFFGPGTRLTVL.

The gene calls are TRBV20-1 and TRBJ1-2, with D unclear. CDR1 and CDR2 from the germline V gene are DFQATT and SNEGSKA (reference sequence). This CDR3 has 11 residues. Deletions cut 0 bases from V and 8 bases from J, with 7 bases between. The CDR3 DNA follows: TGCAGTGCTAGAGACGGCTTGGGCTACACCTTC. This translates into CSARDGLGYTF.

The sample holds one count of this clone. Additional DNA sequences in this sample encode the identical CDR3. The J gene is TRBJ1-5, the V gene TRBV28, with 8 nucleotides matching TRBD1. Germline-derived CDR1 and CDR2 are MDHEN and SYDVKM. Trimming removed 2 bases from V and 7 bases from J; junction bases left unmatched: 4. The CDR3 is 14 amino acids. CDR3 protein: CASSLGQGRQPQHF. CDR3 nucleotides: TGTGCCAGCAGTTTAGGACAGGGAAGGCAGCCCCAGCATTTT.

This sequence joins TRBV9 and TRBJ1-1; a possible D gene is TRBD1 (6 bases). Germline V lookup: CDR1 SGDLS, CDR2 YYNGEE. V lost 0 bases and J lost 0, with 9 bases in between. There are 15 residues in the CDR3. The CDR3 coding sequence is TGTGCCAGCAGCGTAGGGCAGGGGATGAACACTGAAGCTTTCTTT. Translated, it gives CASSVGQGMNTEAFF.